The 23 T cell receptor beta chains presented below share a single source sample, sequenced in a study of vaccination and CD4 T cells after COVID-19 (dated by TCRdb to the early 2020s). For these receptors, no antigen is known. The library was built by means of PCR. The sequencer was an Illumina iSeq 100. At the Johns Hopkins FTIC core, DNA from the cultured CD4+ T cells underwent TCR sequencing with the Oncomine TCR Beta short-read assay. The public sequencing data were trimmed at Q25 with fastp and processed into clonotypes with MiXCR by TCRdb, which kept only in-frame beta chains. Rows are unified per CDR3 protein, each entry keeping the most common DNA and genes. The sample yields 9,000 to 13,000 distinct CDR3 sequences; around 20% were counted once. The top ten clones comprise around 12% of the sample. This specimen's treatment or condition label, interpreted: roughly 10-day PBMC culture with coronavirus spike peptide pools or control peptides (ViraFEST assay).

The source was CD4+ T cells from blood, cultured in vitro, collected after SARS-CoV-2 vaccination. The receptor set was obtained from a human donor who had recovered from COVID-19.

The CDR3, as DNA: TGTGCCAGTAGTCCAACGCGGAGTAGCTCCTACGAGCAGTACTTC. This codes for CASSPTRSSSYEQYF. V gene TRBV19 combines with J gene TRBJ2-7; D not resolved. The germline CDR1 and CDR2 sequences are LNHDA and SQIVND (reference sequence). The CDR3 has 15 amino acids. V dropped 5 bases and J dropped 0 bases, with 14 bases sitting between them.

This clonotype was seen a handful of times. The chain employs TRBV7-2 and TRBJ1-5; the D is unclear. V lost 1 base to trimming and J lost 6 bases, with 7 bases between them. The germline V gene has CDR1 SGHTA and CDR2 FQGNSA. This CDR3 has 13 residues. The CDR3 DNA sequence: TGTGCCAGCAGCTTAGGGCCCCTTCAGCCCCAGCATTTT. Its protein product is CASSLGPLQPQHF. Combining the CDR3 with reference TRBV7-2 and TRBJ1-5 gives the whole variable domain GAGVSQSPSNKVTEKGKDVELRCDPISGHTALYWYRQSLGQGLEFLIYFQGNSAPDKSGLPSDRFSAERTGGSVSTLTIQRTQQEDSAVYLCASSLGPLQPQHFGDGTRLSIL.

V gene TRBV20-1 combines with J gene TRBJ2-7; the D gene is possibly TRBD2 (5 bases). Per the germline V gene, CDR1 is DFQATT and CDR2 is SNEGSKA (reference sequence). The CDR3 runs to 16 residues. V lost 0 bases and J lost 5, with 20 bases in between. In DNA, the CDR3 is TGCAGTGCTAGAGATTACGTGGGAGAAGGATTTGACGAGCAGTACTTC. This sequence encodes CSARDYVGEGFDEQYF.

In this sample, this clonotype turned up a few times. J is TRBJ2-3 and V is TRBV15; 9 nucleotides line up with TRBD1. CDR3 size: 15 residues. Germline V lookup: CDR1 LNHNV, CDR2 YYDKDF (reference sequence). V trimming: 3 bases; J trimming: 0 bases; junction bases outside the gene matches: 1. DNA of the CDR3: TGTGCCACCAGCAGGACAGGGGGAAGCACAGATACGCAGTATTTT. Translating it yields CATSRTGGSTDTQYF.

This clonotype was seen only a few times. V is TRBV19 and J is TRBJ1-1; D might be TRBD1 (6 bases). This CDR3 has 12 residues. CDR1 is LNHDA, CDR2 SQIVND, per germline (reference sequence). V was pared by 8 bases and J by 7 bases, with 14 bases between. The CDR3 here is CASGGRGREAFF. For the CDR3, the DNA is TGTGCCAGTGGGGGCAGAGGACGTGAAGCTTTCTTT. Supplemented by reference TRBV19 and TRBJ1-1, the full variable domain reads DGGITQSPKYLFRKEGQNVTLSCEQNLNHDAMYWYRQDPGQGLRLIYYSQIVNDFQKGDIAEGYSVSREKKESFPLTVTSAQKNPTAFYLCASGGRGREAFFGQGTRLTVV.

This clonotype was recorded a few times. The genes are TRBV15 and TRBJ1-1; D is possibly TRBD1 (5 bases). The germline V gene encodes CDR1 LNHNV and CDR2 YYDKDF (reference sequence). The CDR3 length is 14 residues. The ends were cut back, 9 bases at V and 2 bases at J, with 16 bases in the middle. The CDR3, as DNA: TGTGCCACGGGACCGAAATGGGGAAACACTGAAGCTTTCTTT. Translating gives CATGPKWGNTEAFF.

This chain joins TRBV28 and TRBJ1-2, with TRBD1 matching over 11 bases. J lost 4 bases, V lost 3 bases, and 4 bases had no gene match. This CDR3 has 15 amino acids. In germline, CDR1 is MDHEN, CDR2 SYDVKM. The CDR3 sequence is CASSFFGTGGYGYTF. CDR3 sequence (DNA): TGTGCCAGCAGTTTTTTCGGGACAGGGGGCTATGGCTACACCTTC.

This clonotype counts as medium-sized (0.01 to 0.1%). This sequence joins TRBV20-1 and TRBJ1-5; D ambiguous. The CDR3 runs 15 residues. Germline V gene lookup returns CDR1 DFQATT and CDR2 SNEGSKA (reference sequence). Trimming removed 2 bases at V and 3 bases at J, with 14 bases between. CDR3 in amino acids: CSARFPLRTNQPQHF. CDR3 sequence (DNA): TGCAGTGCTAGATTCCCCCTCCGTACCAATCAGCCCCAGCATTTT.

In this sample, this clonotype is medium-sized. The J gene is TRBJ1-1, the V gene TRBV20-1, with a weak D call TRBD1 (5 bases). The ends were cut back, 5 bases at V and 6 bases at J, with 16 bases in the middle. The CDR3 is 13 residues long. The germline V gene encodes CDR1 DFQATT and CDR2 SNEGSKA (reference sequence). CDR3 sequence (DNA): TGCAGTGCTGGGAGAAGGGGAACGGCTGAAGCTTTCTTT. This sequence encodes CSAGRRGTAEAFF.

The gene calls are TRBV19 and TRBJ1-2; no clear D gene. Trimming removed 7 bases at V and 7 bases at J, with 10 bases between. Germline V gene data show CDR1 as LNHDA and CDR2 as SQIVND (reference sequence). The CDR3 loop spans 11 amino acids. CDR3 region: CASTNRRGYTF. In DNA, the CDR3 is TGTGCCAGTACAAACCGCCGTGGCTACACCTTC.

V is TRBV29-1 and J is TRBJ1-2; D unresolved. The germline V gene encodes CDR1 SQVTM and CDR2 ANQGSEA. Trimming stripped 5 bases from V and 7 bases from J, with 23 bases between. The CDR3 sequence is 15 residues long. The chain's CDR3 is CSVHIGTARVGGYTF. CDR3 nucleotides: TGCAGCGTTCATATCGGCACGGCGAGGGTTGGTGGCTACACCTTC.

The chain uses TRBV6-1 and TRBJ2-1; D is perhaps TRBD1 (6 bases). In germline, CDR1 is MNHNS, CDR2 SASEGT. The V gene lost 6 bases and the J gene lost 4 bases, with 7 bases spanning the gap. The CDR3 is made up of 12 amino acids. CDR3 coding DNA: TGTGCCAGCAGGACAGGATACAATGAGCAGTTCTTC. Amino acids: CASRTGYNEQFF.

The rearrangement links TRBV6-2 or TRBV6-3 to TRBJ1-6; possible D gene TRBD1, 5 bases. This CDR3 comprises 14 residues. Deletions cut 7 bases from V and 6 bases from J, with 13 bases between. Germline loops: CDR1 MNHEY, CDR2 SVGEGT. CDR3 amino acids: CASTGGSGNSPLHF. The CDR3 region has the DNA TGTGCCAGCACTGGGGGGTCCGGTAATTCACCCCTCCACTTT.

This clonotype was detected a few times. The V call is TRBV10-1, the J call TRBJ2-7, with D unresolved. This CDR3 has 13 amino acids. V shed 3 bases and J shed 7 bases, with 13 bases lying between them. Germline CDR1 is WNHNN and CDR2 is SYGVQD (reference sequence). The CDR3 loop reads CASSDWSRGEQYF. Here the CDR3 DNA reads TGCGCCAGCAGTGATTGGAGCCGAGGTGAGCAGTACTTC.

About this clonotype itself: With a much larger clone just one base away, this may be a read error. The rearrangement links TRBV7-2 to TRBJ2-5, with D perhaps being TRBD1 or TRBD2 (6 bases each). Germline assignment: CDR1 SGHTA and CDR2 FQGNSA. V lost 3 bases, J lost 5 bases, and 13 bases lay in between. The CDR3 covers 14 residues. The CDR3 sequence is CASSLTGAGETQYF. The DNA of the CDR3 is TGTGCCAGCAGCTTGACGGGGGCCGGGGAGACCCAGTACTTC.

The V and J genes are TRBV12-3 or TRBV12-4 and TRBJ2-3; 12 bases line up with TRBD2. The CDR3 extends over 16 amino acids. Trimming took 2 bases from V and 0 from J; bases not matched to a gene: 0. This CDR3 reads CASSLTSGRSTDTQYF. DNA of the CDR3: TGTGCCAGCAGTTTAACTAGCGGGAGGAGCACAGATACGCAGTATTTT.

The CDR3 sequence: CSAPNSGTTITYEQYF. The CDR3 nucleotides are TGCAGTGCCCCTAATTCTGGGACTACCATAACCTACGAGCAGTACTTC. The chain is built from TRBV20-1 and TRBJ2-7, with 7 bases lining up with TRBD2. Per the germline V gene, CDR1 is DFQATT and CDR2 is SNEGSKA (reference sequence). V lost 6 bases and J lost 2; bases outside the gene matches: 16. The CDR3 runs to 16 residues.

This clonotype was seen a few times. This chain uses TRBV7-6 with TRBJ2-7, with D tentatively TRBD2 (7 bases). This CDR3 has 15 amino acids. Trimming took 7 bases from V and 2 from J, leaving 18 bases between them. Germline V gene lookup returns CDR1 SGHVS and CDR2 FNYEAQ. This chain's CDR3 is CASTLGGAGTYEQYF. The CDR3 DNA reads TGTGCCAGCACCCTAGGGGGGGCAGGGACCTACGAGCAGTACTTC.

This clonotype is medium-sized (0.01 to 0.1%) by share. The genes are TRBV20-1 and TRBJ2-2; D is possibly TRBD1 (6 bases). Trimming shortened V by 0 bases and J by 3 bases, and 11 bases separated the two germline ends. This CDR3 is 15 amino acids long. CDR1 is DFQATT and CDR2 is SNEGSKA in the germline V gene (reference sequence). CDR3 DNA: TGCAGTGCTAGAGAACAGGGCCCCCACACCGGGGAGCTGTTTTTT. Protein sequence: CSAREQGPHTGELFF.

The V call is TRBV28, the J call TRBJ1-5, with a possible D match to TRBD1 (5 bases). With 4 bases removed from V and 7 bases from J, the gap between germline ends came to 17 bases. From germline, CDR1 is MDHEN and CDR2 SYDVKM. The CDR3 covers 15 residues. CDR3 sequence (DNA): TGTGCCAGCAGTTCGCCCCGACAGCCGAGGCAGCCCCAGCATTTT. Its translation: CASSSPRQPRQPQHF.

This clonotype was counted only a few times. This chain connects TRBV7-9 to TRBJ1-1, with D possibly TRBD1 on 5 matching bases. This CDR3 has 15 residues. Germline V gene sequence: CDR1 SEHNR, CDR2 FQNEAQ (reference sequence). V shed 2 bases and J shed 1 base, with 11 bases lying between them. In DNA form, the CDR3 reads TGTGCCAGCAGCTTAATCGGGGGAGGGAACACTGAAGCTTTCTTT. It yields the protein CASSLIGGGNTEAFF.

The chain joins TRBV12-3 or TRBV12-4 to TRBJ2-1; D is possibly TRBD1 (5 bases). With 5 bases removed from V and 5 bases from J, the gap between germline ends came to 13 bases. The CDR3 contains 14 residues. The CDR3 spells CASSPRTQDNEQFF. The CDR3 bases are TGTGCCAGCAGTCCACGGACACAGGACAATGAGCAGTTCTTC.

This clonotype was recorded a few times. The chain is built from TRBV15 and TRBJ1-3; D not certain. CDR1 and CDR2 from the germline V gene are LNHNV and YYDKDF (reference sequence). V lost 0 bases and J lost 8, with 11 bases in between. This CDR3 contains 14 residues. DNA for the CDR3: TGTGCCACCAGCAGAGAAGGGTCCGGATACACCATATATTTT. Its protein product is CATSREGSGYTIYF.